This T cell receptor beta chain originates from a study of human T cells and chemical hapten exposure. Study-level information: Diphenylcyclopropenone, dosed weekly to the scalp, was given to patients throughout the approximately 22-week study. Alopecia areata, totalis or universalis affected patients, mainly female.

MiXCR, applied by TCRdb to the RACE reads, yields one record per CDR3 protein. The sample contains roughly 180,000 distinct CDR3 sequences, 20% to 25% of which appear only once. V dropped 1 base and J dropped 7 bases, with 5 bases sitting between them. Germline lookup yields CDR1 DFQATT and CDR2 SNEGSKA (reference sequence). The length of the CDR3 is 11 residues. Time point denoted: patch test 1, 2 weeks after DPC sensitization. Treatment noted: therapeutic diphenylcyclopropenone sensitization with weekly scalp DPC. This clonotype was sampled from a woman in her fifties or sixties with alopecia areata. Some clones in this sample may be carry-over from other donors' samples. The material was whole blood, obtained in connection with sensitization to the hapten diphenylcyclopropenone (DPC). The chain recombines TRBV20-1 with TRBJ2-1, with D uncertain. CDR3 loop: CSARVRNEQFF. CDR3 in DNA: TGCAGTGCTAGAGTTCGGAATGAGCAGTTCTTC.